A selection of T cell receptor beta chains follows, all from one sample in a study of blood T cell repertoires in COVID-19. Sequencing was performed with immunoSEQ multiplex PCR; in TCRdb, only in-frame clones are kept and a portion is missing. The table lists 150,000 to 200,000 clones, roughly 90% of them singletons. Specimen: peripheral blood. Receptor source: a man aged 55 to 70 with acute or convalescent COVID-19. Both conserved end residues are part of each CDR3. The D gene is left open where the match is weak. Rows give clone size only sometimes, using once, few, many, or a class for an expanded clone.

>TRBV3-1/TRBV3-2|NA|TRBJ1-1|NA
TGTGCCAGCAGCCACCTCGGGGACACTGAAGCTTTCTTT
CASSHLGDTEAFF
>TRBV12-3/TRBV12-4|NA|TRBJ1-1|NA
TGTGCCAGCAGTTTGGGGCAGGGTATCCAAGCTTTCTTT
CASSLGQGIQAFF
>TRBV4-2|TRBD2|TRBJ2-1|NA
TGTGCCAGCAGCCATGGCGGGGGCTCCTACAATGAGCAGTTCTTC
CASSHGGGSYNEQFF
>TRBV10-2|TRBD1|TRBJ2-1|NA
TGCGCCAGCGGACAGGACAGGGATCGGAACTTTGAGCAGTTCTTC
CASGQDRDRNFEQFF
>TRBV29-1|NA|TRBJ2-5|NA
TGCAGCGTTGCCGACAGCCAAGAGACCCAGTACTTC
CSVADSQETQYF
>TRBV18|TRBD1|TRBJ2-1|NA
TGTGCCAGCTCACGGGACAGGGGGCAGGTCAATGAGCAGTTCTTC
CASSRDRGQVNEQFF
>TRBV2|NA|TRBJ2-5|NA
TGTGCCAGCAGTGAAGAGGCAGGGGAGACCCAGTACTTC
CASSEEAGETQYF
>TRBV19|TRBD1|TRBJ1-4|NA
TGTGCCAGTACCCACAGGGGGTATGATGAAAAACTGTTTTTT
CASTHRGYDEKLFF
>TRBV24-1|TRBD1|TRBJ2-4|once
TGTGCCACCAGTGGACCGGGACAGGGACAGGTGGAAAACATTCAGTACTTC
CATSGPGQGQVENIQYF
>TRBV6-6|TRBD1|TRBJ2-1|NA
TGTGCCAGCAGTTATGGACAGGGGAACTACAATGAGCAGTTCTTC
CASSYGQGNYNEQFF
>TRBV5-4|NA|TRBJ2-7|NA
TGTGCCAGCACCTTGAGCCCAGGGGAAAGGGTGCAGTACTTC
CASTLSPGERVQYF
>TRBV30|NA|TRBJ1-3|once
TGTGCCTGGAGTGTACTGGGGGCCTCTGGAAACACCATATATTTT
CAWSVLGASGNTIYF
>TRBV24-1|NA|TRBJ2-2|NA
TGTGCCACCAGTGACCCTGCCGGGACAATTGAAAATACCGGGGAGCTGTTTTTT
CATSDPAGTIENTGELFF
>TRBV6-5|TRBD1|TRBJ1-1|NA
TGTGCCAGCAGTCGGGACAGGGCGGGCACTGAAGCTTTCTTT
CASSRDRAGTEAFF
>TRBV11-3|TRBD2|TRBJ2-3|NA
TGTGCCAGCAGATCGCTAGCGGGAGCGTTCACAGATACGCAGTATTTT
CASRSLAGAFTDTQYF